Each of the 18 T cell receptor beta chains below was sequenced from the same sample in a study of blood T cell repertoires in COVID-19. Generated by immunoSEQ multiplex PCR, the TCRdb table keeps only in-frame clones and is missing some. The table lists roughly 260,000 clones, about 88% of them singletons. Sequencing input: peripheral blood. The receptors stem from a woman aged 40-49 years who had recovered from COVID-19.

The chain has TRBV27 and TRBJ2-1, with TRBD2 matching 9 bases. CDR3 size: 24 residues. J was trimmed by 0 bases and V by 4 bases; bases with no gene match: 28. The V gene's germline CDR1 is MNHEY and CDR2 SMNVEV (reference sequence). CDR3 nucleotides: TGTGCCAGCAGTTCCCCAAATCCTGCAACTAGGCGGGAGGGCCTTCGAAGCTCCTACAATGAGCAGTTCTTC. Its translation is CASSSPNPATRREGLRSSYNEQFF.

V usage is TRBV2 and J usage is TRBJ1-5, with no clear D. This CDR3 spans 12 amino acids. Trimming took 8 bases from V and 3 from J, leaving 8 bases between them. Germline CDR1 reads SNHLY; CDR2 reads FYNNEI. DNA of the CDR3: TGTGCCAGCTCACTAAACAATCAGCCCCAGCATTTT. This encodes CASSLNNQPQHF.

The V gene is TRBV7-9, the J gene TRBJ2-2, with 10 positions matching TRBD1. The CDR3 contains 17 residues. V shed 4 bases and J 3 bases; nucleotides not matched to a gene: 8. Germline values: CDR1 SEHNR, CDR2 FQNEAQ (reference sequence). The CDR3 is CASSSPPGQGDTGELFF. CDR3 in DNA: TGTGCCAGCAGCTCACCTCCCGGACAGGGGGACACCGGGGAGCTGTTTTTT.

The chain couples TRBV2 to TRBJ1-2; possibly TRBD1 for D (5 bases). CDR1 and CDR2 (germline): SNHLY, FYNNEI. This CDR3 is built from 13 residues. Trimming left V 5 bases short and J 4 bases short, with 11 bases between. The CDR3 DNA sequence: TGTGCCAGCAGTACCAGGGAATTCTATGGCTACACCTTC. Amino acid sequence: CASSTREFYGYTF.

The chain links TRBV6-6 to TRBJ2-1; 11 bases match TRBD2. The germline V gene encodes CDR1 MNHNY and CDR2 SVGAGI (reference sequence). Trimming took 6 bases from V and 1 from J; bases not matched to a gene: 5. This CDR3 comprises 16 residues. The CDR3 coding sequence is TGTGCCAGCAGCCCCGGGACTAGCGGATCCTACAATGAGCAGTTCTTC. The encoded protein is CASSPGTSGSYNEQFF.

The chain couples TRBV10-3 to TRBJ1-5; a possible D gene is TRBD1 (5 bases). This CDR3 is built from 18 residues. Germline CDR1 reads ENHRY; CDR2 reads SYGVKD. Trimming took off 3 bases at V and 0 bases at J, with 18 bases between the two ends. CDR3 protein: CAISEGGAGTNSNQPQHF. The CDR3 DNA sequence: TGTGCCATCAGTGAAGGAGGGGCAGGGACCAATAGCAATCAGCCCCAGCATTTT.

The chain combines TRBV6-2 or TRBV6-3 with TRBJ1-1; no clear D gene. Trimming took 2 bases from V and 7 from J, leaving 5 bases between them. The germline gives CDR1 MNHEY, CDR2 SVGEGT. There are 11 residues in the CDR3. The CDR3 nucleotides read TGTGCCAGCAGTTACCACATTGAAGCTTTCTTT. Encoded protein: CASSYHIEAFF.

The gene calls are TRBV6-5 and TRBJ1-3; D ambiguous. Germline lookup yields CDR1 MNHEY and CDR2 SVGAGI. With 4 bases removed from V and 4 bases from J, the gap between germline ends came to 5 bases. The CDR3 consists of 12 residues. The CDR3 sequence: CASSSRGNTIYF. The CDR3 nucleotides are TGTGCCAGCAGTTCCCGGGGAAACACCATATATTTT.

This clone has more than one count but fewer than ten. J is TRBJ2-1 and V is TRBV12-5; 9 bases match TRBD1. The CDR3 is 15 residues long. Germline CDR1 is LGHNT and CDR2 is FRNRAP. J gave up 8 bases and V 4 bases, and 9 bases lay outside the gene matches. In DNA form, the CDR3 reads TGTGCTAGTGGTTCCTCCGGGACAGGGAGCTATGAGCAGTTCTTC. Its translation: CASGSSGTGSYEQFF.

The rearrangement links TRBV2 to TRBJ2-4, with TRBD1 matching 11 bases. Germline assignment: CDR1 SNHLY and CDR2 FYNNEI. This CDR3 region has 16 residues. Trimming at V came to 5 bases and at J to 2 bases, leaving 5 bases not matched to a gene. DNA for the CDR3: TGTGCCAGCAGTCCGGGGACAGGGGGGACCAAAAACATTCAGTACTTC. This sequence encodes CASSPGTGGTKNIQYF.

The chain links TRBV5-6 to TRBJ1-3, with D possibly matching TRBD1 (6 bases). In germline, CDR1 is SGHDT, CDR2 YYEEEE. This CDR3 has 15 residues. V was pared by 1 base and J by 0 bases, with 8 bases between. CDR3 protein: CASSLRGGSGNTIYF. CDR3 nucleotide sequence: TGTGCCAGCAGCTTGAGGGGGGGCTCTGGAAACACCATATATTTT.

This chain connects TRBV19 to TRBJ1-2; D unresolved. V lost 7 bases, J lost 5 bases, and 11 bases lay in between. This CDR3 is built from 12 residues. Germline V gene lookup returns CDR1 LNHDA and CDR2 SQIVND (reference sequence). The CDR3 DNA reads as TGTGCCAGTAACGTCCCAGGTTATGGCTACACCTTC. It codes for CASNVPGYGYTF. Full variable domain (outside the CDR3, taken from reference TRBV19 and TRBJ1-2): DGGITQSPKYLFRKEGQNVTLSCEQNLNHDAMYWYRQDPGQGLRLIYYSQIVNDFQKGDIAEGYSVSREKKESFPLTVTSAQKNPTAFYLCASNVPGYGYTFGSGTRLTVV.

The chain has TRBV5-4 and TRBJ2-1; TRBD1 matches at 8 bases. This CDR3 has 15 residues. Germline V gives CDR1 SGHNT, CDR2 YYREEE (reference sequence). The ends lost 5 bases at V and 7 bases at J; junction bases unmatched: 11. This CDR3 is CASSRQGALINEQFF. DNA for the CDR3: TGTGCCAGCAGTAGGCAGGGGGCCCTTATAAATGAGCAGTTCTTC.

The chain is built from TRBV12-5 and TRBJ2-1, with D perhaps TRBD2 (6 bases). The CDR3 spans 17 residues. Trimming took off 0 bases at V and 5 bases at J, with 17 bases between the two ends. Germline CDR1 is LGHNT and CDR2 is FRNRAP. Written as DNA, the CDR3 is TGTGCTAGTGGTTTGGTAACCGGAGGGGAAGGTGACAATGAGCAGTTCTTC. It translates to CASGLVTGGEGDNEQFF.

This chain connects TRBV6-1 to TRBJ2-7; possible D gene TRBD2, 5 bases. The CDR3 sequence is 13 residues long. Germline CDR1 MNHNS, CDR2 SASEGT. V shed 1 base and J shed 2 bases, with 6 bases lying between them. CDR3 nucleotides: TGTGCCAGCAGTGAAGGGCGGGCCTACGAGCAGTACTTC. This translates into CASSEGRAYEQYF.

V is TRBV19 and J is TRBJ1-1; possibly TRBD1 for D (5 bases). CDR1 and CDR2 from the germline V gene are LNHDA and SQIVND (reference sequence). Trimming cost V 3 bases and J 1 base, with 6 bases left between them. CDR3 size: 13 residues. In DNA, the CDR3 is TGTGCCAGTAGTATTGACAGGAACACTGAAGCTTTCTTT. Residues: CASSIDRNTEAFF.

Only one count was recorded for this clone. This sample includes further DNA sequences coding for the same CDR3. The chain has TRBV19 and TRBJ2-1; tentatively, D is TRBD2 (6 bases). In germline, CDR1 is LNHDA, CDR2 SQIVND (reference sequence). The CDR3 runs 14 residues. V dropped 5 bases and J dropped 1 base, with 9 bases sitting between them. The CDR3 region has the DNA TGTGCCAGTAGTCCGGGACTGTCCTACAATGAGCAGTTCTTC. This gives the protein CASSPGLSYNEQFF.

The chain uses TRBV10-3 and TRBJ1-2; unclear D gene. V was cut by 2 bases and J by 2 bases, with 12 bases left in between. This CDR3 comprises 15 residues. CDR1 is ENHRY and CDR2 is SYGVKD in the germline V gene. The CDR3 nucleotides are TGTGCCATCAGTGAGGGGCTCAACTTAAACTATGGCTACACCTTC. This sequence encodes CAISEGLNLNYGYTF.